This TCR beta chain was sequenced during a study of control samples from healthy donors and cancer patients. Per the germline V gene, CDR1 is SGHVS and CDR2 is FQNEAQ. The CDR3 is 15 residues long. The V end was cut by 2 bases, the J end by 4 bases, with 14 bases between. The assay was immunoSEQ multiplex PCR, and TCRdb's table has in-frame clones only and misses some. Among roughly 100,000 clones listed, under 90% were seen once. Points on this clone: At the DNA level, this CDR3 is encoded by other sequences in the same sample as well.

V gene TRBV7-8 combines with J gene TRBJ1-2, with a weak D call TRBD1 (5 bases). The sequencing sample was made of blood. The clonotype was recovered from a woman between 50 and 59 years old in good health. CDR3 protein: CASSLRQGPGYGYTF. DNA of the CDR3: TGTGCCAGCAGCTTAAGGCAGGGTCCTGGCTATGGCTACACCTTC.